What follows are 26 T cell receptor beta chains derived from one specimen sequenced in a study of radiation and T cells in renal cell carcinoma. The table came from immunoSEQ multiplex PCR; TCRdb's copy has only in-frame clones and leaves some out. The table lists about 150,000 clones, roughly 89% of them singletons. Time point specified: blood 2 weeks post-SBRT. Indicated treatment: 15 Gy SBRT to primary tumor, nephrectomy 4 weeks later. This material consisted of blood, taken from a patient whose treatment included radiotherapy and nephrectomy. These receptors originate from a woman in her forties or fifties with renal cell carcinoma.

V and J are TRBV6-5 and TRBJ1-3; no clear D. The V gene's germline CDR1 is MNHEY and CDR2 SVGAGI. The CDR3 extends over 11 amino acids. V gave up 4 bases and J gave up 15 bases, with 13 bases separating them. The CDR3 DNA follows: TGTGCCAGCAGTTCGGGCACCAAGACATATTTT. This codes for CASSSGTKTYF.

This clone was picked up one time. This chain links TRBV6-5 with TRBJ1-1, with D perhaps TRBD1 (6 bases). Per germline, CDR1 MNHEY and CDR2 SVGAGI. This CDR3 has 15 amino acids. V was clipped by 1 base and J by 6 bases, with 15 bases between them. CDR3 residues: CASSYFSGTSAEAFF. The CDR3 DNA sequence: TGTGCCAGCAGTTACTTTTCCGGGACAAGCGCTGAAGCTTTCTTT.

The chain is built from TRBV7-2 and TRBJ2-2, with D uncertain. The CDR3 totals 13 residues. The V gene's germline CDR1 is SGHTA and CDR2 FQGNSA. The V gene lost 3 bases and the J gene lost 4 bases, with 6 bases spanning the gap. CDR3 amino acids: CASSFMSTGELFF. The CDR3 DNA reads as TGTGCCAGCAGCTTTATGTCCACCGGGGAGCTGTTTTTT.

This clone was counted once. The chain recombines TRBV10-3 with TRBJ2-7; a possible D gene is TRBD2 (6 bases). The V and J ends lost 11 bases and 7 bases respectively, with 18 bases between them. The CDR3 has 12 amino acids. Germline V gives CDR1 ENHRY, CDR2 SYGVKD. The CDR3 coding sequence is TGTGCCTCCAAGACACTCGCGGGAGAGCAGTACTTC. It specifies CASKTLAGEQYF.

The chain carries TRBV12-1 and TRBJ2-7; the table's D call, TRBD1, has no DNA check behind it. TRBV12-1 corresponds to a pseudogene. The length of the CDR3 is 19 residues. In DNA, the CDR3 is TGTGCCAGCAGCTCACCCGATACAACCCGGGACATCACGTTCTACGAGCAGTACTTC. Its protein is CASSSPDTTRDITFYEQYF.

The V and J genes are TRBV7-2 and TRBJ1-1; the D gene is possibly TRBD1 (5 bases). Trimming removed 2 bases at V and 5 bases at J, with 15 bases between. CDR3 length equals 15 residues. The V gene's germline CDR1 is SGHTA and CDR2 FQGNSA. Here the CDR3 DNA reads TGTGCCAGCAGCTTAAGCGGGGGAGGAGGGACTGAAGCTTTCTTT. Encoded protein: CASSLSGGGGTEAFF.

This chain uses TRBV6-1 with TRBJ1-5, with TRBD1 as a possible D gene (5 bases). Germline lookup yields CDR1 MNHNS and CDR2 SASEGT. The V and J ends lost 3 bases and 1 base respectively, with 10 bases between them. The CDR3 covers 15 residues. In DNA form, the CDR3 reads TGTGCCAGCAGTGATCGGACACTCAGCAATCAGCCCCAGCATTTT. It yields the protein CASSDRTLSNQPQHF.

The V and J genes are TRBV5-6 and TRBJ2-6; TRBD1 agrees at 8 bases. CDR1 SGHDT and CDR2 YYEEEE come from the germline V gene. V shed 5 bases, J shed 3 bases, and the junction held 4 bases outside the gene matches. CDR3 length: 15 amino acids. CDR3 DNA sequence: TGTGCCAGCAGAGGGACAGGACTTGGGGCCAACGTCCTGACTTTC. Translating it yields CASRGTGLGANVLTF.

The chain recombines TRBV9 with TRBJ2-7, with D tentatively TRBD2 (5 bases). The germline V gene has CDR1 SGDLS and CDR2 YYNGEE. V lost 0 bases, J lost 6 bases, and 13 bases lay in between. The CDR3 consists of 14 residues. CDR3 sequence (DNA): TGTGCCAGCAGCGTAGCCTCTAGCTCCGCCGAGCAGTACTTC. This codes for CASSVASSSAEQYF.

The rearrangement links TRBV29-1 to TRBJ2-1; D is unresolved. With 7 bases removed from V and 1 base from J, the gap between germline ends came to 11 bases. The germline V gene encodes CDR1 SQVTM and CDR2 ANQGSEA. The CDR3 contains 13 residues. CDR3 loop: CSARYTSYNEQFF. The CDR3 region has the DNA TGCAGCGCTAGATATACGTCCTACAATGAGCAGTTCTTC.

The V gene is TRBV5-6, the J gene TRBJ2-7; 8 positions match TRBD1. The CDR3 contains 16 residues. Looked up from germline, CDR1 is SGHDT and CDR2 is YYEEEE. V shed 2 bases, J shed 9 bases, and the junction held 16 bases outside the gene matches. The CDR3: CASSFWGTGDLAPQYF. Here the CDR3 DNA reads TGTGCCAGCAGCTTCTGGGGGACAGGAGACCTTGCGCCGCAGTACTTC.

This chain uses TRBV7-9 with TRBJ1-6, with 8 bases matching TRBD1. V lost 5 bases to trimming and J lost 6 bases; unmatched junction nucleotides: 6. This CDR3 is built from 15 residues. The germline V gene has CDR1 SEHNR and CDR2 FQNEAQ (reference sequence). In DNA, the CDR3 is TGTGCCAGCAGCCCCATTACAGGGGGTAATTCACCCCTCCACTTT. It is translated as CASSPITGGNSPLHF.

The chain is built from TRBV27 and TRBJ1-3; D unclear. The germline V gene encodes CDR1 MNHEY and CDR2 SMNVEV (reference sequence). The V and J ends lost 5 bases and 4 bases respectively, with 12 bases between them. The CDR3 spans 14 residues. The CDR3 DNA reads TGTGCCAGCAGTCCACGAGGAGGGGGAAACACCATATATTTT. This gives the protein CASSPRGGGNTIYF.

J is TRBJ2-5 and V is TRBV15; 7 nucleotides agree with TRBD2. Germline V gene sequence: CDR1 LNHNV, CDR2 YYDKDF (reference sequence). The CDR3 runs 15 residues. Unmatched junction bases numbered 3, after V lost 0 bases and J lost 2 bases. The CDR3 sequence: CATSRDIGRQETQYF. DNA of the CDR3: TGTGCCACCAGCAGAGATATCGGGAGGCAAGAGACCCAGTACTTC. The full variable domain, completed using reference TRBV15 and TRBJ2-5, is DAMVIQNPRYQVTQFGKPVTLSCSQTLNHNVMYWYQQKSSQAPKLLFHYYDKDFNNEADTPDNFQSRRPNTSFCFLDIRSPGLGDTAMYLCATSRDIGRQETQYFGPGTRLLVL.

This clone was picked up one time. The rearrangement joins TRBV15 to TRBJ2-2, with 8 bases lining up with TRBD2. V was pared by 3 bases and J by 2 bases, with 2 bases of the junction left unmatched. CDR1 is LNHNV and CDR2 is YYDKDF in the germline V gene (reference sequence). The CDR3 runs 15 residues. As DNA, the CDR3 is TGTGCCACCAGCAGCACTAGCGGAAACACCGGGGAGCTGTTTTTT. This codes for CATSSTSGNTGELFF. The full variable domain, completed using reference TRBV15 and TRBJ2-2, is DAMVIQNPRYQVTQFGKPVTLSCSQTLNHNVMYWYQQKSSQAPKLLFHYYDKDFNNEADTPDNFQSRRPNTSFCFLDIRSPGLGDTAMYLCATSSTSGNTGELFFGEGSRLTVL.

This chain connects TRBV6-6 to TRBJ2-7; 12 nucleotides line up with TRBD1. This CDR3 is 12 amino acids long. Germline CDR1 reads MNHNY; CDR2 reads SVGAGI (reference sequence). V was pared by 11 bases and J by 6 bases, with 5 bases of the junction left unmatched. CDR3 DNA: TGTGCCGGGGGACAGGGGGCCCTCGAGCAGTACTTC. It encodes CAGGQGALEQYF.

The V gene is TRBV7-9, the J gene TRBJ2-3; D is unclear. Germline V lookup: CDR1 SEHNR, CDR2 FQNEAQ (reference sequence). The V end lost 6 bases, the J end lost 6 bases, and 7 bases lay between the germline ends. This CDR3 contains 11 residues. The CDR3 DNA reads TGTGCCAGCAGTTACCAGGATACGCAGTATTTT. Translating it yields CASSYQDTQYF.

The rearrangement joins TRBV5-1 to TRBJ1-2; D gene uncertain. CDR1 is SGHRS and CDR2 is YFSETQ in the germline V gene. This CDR3 comprises 15 residues. V was shortened by 1 base and J by 3 bases, with 13 bases between the two germline ends. CDR3 in amino acids: CASSLFVGGDYGYTF. The CDR3 nucleotides read TGCGCCAGCAGCTTGTTCGTGGGTGGGGACTATGGCTACACCTTC.

V is TRBV2 and J is TRBJ1-1; perhaps TRBD1 as D (5 bases). The V gene's germline CDR1 is SNHLY and CDR2 FYNNEI. V was pared by 3 bases and J by 1 base, with 6 bases between. The length of the CDR3 is 13 residues. CDR3 nucleotide sequence: TGTGCCAGCAGTGATACAGGGAACACTGAAGCTTTCTTT. Encoded protein: CASSDTGNTEAFF.

The V call is TRBV7-9, the J call TRBJ1-2; D remains unclear. Per the germline V gene, CDR1 is SEHNR and CDR2 is FQNEAQ (reference sequence). This CDR3 has 16 amino acids. V was trimmed by 7 bases and J by 6 bases, leaving 24 bases between them. CDR3 region: CASTTPGPSGLNGYTF. DNA of the CDR3: TGTGCCAGCACCACCCCCGGTCCGTCGGGTCTAAATGGCTACACCTTC.

The rearrangement links TRBV4-3 to TRBJ2-7; 7 bases match TRBD2. The germline V gene encodes CDR1 LGHNA and CDR2 YSLEER. The CDR3 totals 13 residues. V lost 4 bases and J lost 2; bases outside the gene matches: 2. CDR3 residues: CASSRGGTYEQYF. For the CDR3, the DNA is TGCGCCAGCAGCCGGGGGGGAACCTACGAGCAGTACTTC.

This rearrangement joins TRBV6-1 to TRBJ1-1, with 7 bases identical to TRBD1. The CDR3 totals 15 residues. V gave up 3 bases and J gave up 1 base; unmatched junction bases: 5. From germline, CDR1 is MNHNS and CDR2 SASEGT. CDR3 residues: CASSDRTGQNTEAFF. The CDR3 DNA is TGTGCCAGCAGTGACCGGACAGGCCAGAACACTGAAGCTTTCTTT.

The chain is built from TRBV21-1 and TRBJ1-2. TRBV21-1 is termed a pseudogene. This CDR3 spans 13 amino acids. CDR3 amino acids: CASRPAKVYGYTF. The CDR3 DNA reads as TGTGCCAGCAGGCCCGCGAAAGTCTATGGCTACACCTTC.

The chain is built from TRBV7-9 and TRBJ1-2; D is perhaps TRBD1 (5 bases). Looked up from germline, CDR1 is SEHNR and CDR2 is FQNEAQ (reference sequence). This CDR3 is built from 16 residues. The V gene lost 6 bases and the J gene lost 4 bases, with 21 bases spanning the gap. The DNA of the CDR3 is TGTGCCAGCAGAGAACCTCCCGGGAGGGGATTCTATGGCTACACCTTC. It encodes CASREPPGRGFYGYTF. Full variable domain (remainder filled in from reference TRBV7-9 and TRBJ1-2): DTGVSQNPRHKITKRGQNVTFRCDPISEHNRLYWYRQTLGQGPEFLTYFQNEAQLEKSRLLSDRFSAERPKGSFSTLEIQRTEQGDSAMYLCASREPPGRGFYGYTFGSGTRLTVV.

In its sample, this clone was seen once. V usage is TRBV5-1 and J usage is TRBJ1-2; TRBD1 aligns across 9 bases. Losses at the gene ends were 0 bases for V and 8 bases for J; bases not matched to a gene: 8. There are 15 residues in the CDR3. Germline V CDR1 and CDR2: SGHRS, YFSETQ. CDR3: CASSLATGGAGGYTF. In DNA, the CDR3 is TGCGCCAGCAGCTTGGCCACAGGGGGCGCCGGGGGCTACACCTTC.

This chain links TRBV29-1 with TRBJ2-1, with 8 bases aligning to TRBD2. CDR3 length: 14 amino acids. Germline V gene sequence: CDR1 SQVTM, CDR2 ANQGSEA. Germline trimming cut 4 bases from V and 4 bases from J; bases unmatched to any gene: 6. The CDR3 nucleotides are TGCAGCGTTGGCACGGCGGGGGGTTACAATGAGCAGTTCTTC. Translated, it gives CSVGTAGGYNEQFF.